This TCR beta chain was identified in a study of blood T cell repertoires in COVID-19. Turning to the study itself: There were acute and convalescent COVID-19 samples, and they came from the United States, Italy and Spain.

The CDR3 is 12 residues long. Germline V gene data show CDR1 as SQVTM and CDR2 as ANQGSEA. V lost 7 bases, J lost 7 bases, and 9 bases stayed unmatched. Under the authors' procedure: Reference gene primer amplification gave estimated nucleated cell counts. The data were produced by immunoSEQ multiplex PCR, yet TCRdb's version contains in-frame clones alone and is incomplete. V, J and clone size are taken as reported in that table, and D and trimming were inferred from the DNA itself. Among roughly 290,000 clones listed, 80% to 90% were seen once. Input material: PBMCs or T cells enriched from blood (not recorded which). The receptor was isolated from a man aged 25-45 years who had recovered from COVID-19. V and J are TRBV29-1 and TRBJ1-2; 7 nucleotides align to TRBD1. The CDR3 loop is CSGRTGSAGYTF. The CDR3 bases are TGCAGCGGCCGGACAGGCTCGGCTGGCTACACCTTC.